This T cell receptor beta chain came from a study of post-analysis software for immune sequencing data. Background on the study: Relapsing-remitting, secondary progressive and progressive-relapsing multiple sclerosis courses were included. Findings and caveats of the study: In patients, TRBV5-6, TRBV5-1 and TRBV20-1 belonged to about five TRBV segments found more frequently than in controls. Same-batch preparations were strongly co-clustered by F measure.

Remarks on this clonotype: The antigen remains unidentified.

cDNA libraries for TCR beta contained unique molecular identifiers. T cells, roughly 1 to 10 million of them, yielded about 500,000 cDNA molecules. Each CDR3 protein is one row after TCRdb ran MiXCR on the PCR reads. The repertoire holds hundreds of thousands of distinct CDR3 sequences, with around 50% as singletons. Germline CDR1 reads MNHEY; CDR2 reads SMNVEV (reference sequence). The CDR3 is made up of 15 amino acids. The origin of this receptor is a girl aged 10 to 17 with multiple sclerosis. Sequenced input: blood. The rearrangement links TRBV27 to TRBJ2-5, with 10 bases fitting TRBD1. The DNA end lines up better with TRBJ2-7; the J call may be wrong. As DNA, the CDR3 is TGTGCCAGCAGTTTACCGCGGACAGGGGGGTACGAGCAGTACTTC. This gives the protein CASSLPRTGGYEQYF.